Below, one T cell receptor (beta chain) is given with its context. What this receptor recognizes is not known. Base-call qualities are not available, and no considerably larger clone is one nucleotide away. The data belong to a study of Graves' ophthalmopathy and Graves' hyperthyroidism (dated by TCRdb to 2017 to 2018). Turning to the overall study: Peripheral blood was collected at initial diagnosis, prior to any treatment. In several hyperthyroidism patients, the T-cell repertoires found in thyroid tissue were compared with those found in blood. The independent validation cohort included about 19 hyperthyroidism patients plus 17 patients who later progressed from hyperthyroidism to ophthalmopathy. For training and testing, the 100 or so patients in the discovery cohort were randomly divided in a 7:3 ratio. After sampling, hyperthyroidism patients received methimazole starting at 30 mg daily, and ophthalmopathy patients received high-dose intravenous methylprednisolone. The study used signatures of the TCR beta repertoire to tell Graves' ophthalmopathy apart from Graves' hyperthyroidism and to predict which patients would progress to ophthalmopathy. In total, 135 blood samples were TCR-sequenced: some 40 ophthalmopathy, some 80 hyperthyroidism and roughly 17 hyperthyroidism-to-ophthalmopathy patients. A discovery set of about a hundred patients (around 40 ophthalmopathy, around 57 stable hyperthyroidism) was enrolled to explore V-J signatures distinguishing ophthalmopathy from hyperthyroidism. Results and caveats for the whole study, not just this receptor: No statistical method was used to predetermine the sample size, and group allocation was not hidden from the investigators. In validation, the model predicted ophthalmopathy progression with about 64% sensitivity and about 77% specificity; some 13 predicted patients were CT-confirmed with GO in a median of around 6 months. Most expanded thyroid clonotypes with frequency above 0.001 were also detected in blood, suggesting blood repertoires may reflect the thyroid immune response. The 13-signature model separated ophthalmopathy from stable hyperthyroidism with approximately 88% sensitivity and around 84% specificity in cross-validation, and 80%/75% in the test set.

The V and J ends are trimmed by 5 bases and 0 bases, leaving 11 bases between them. The CDR3 runs 14 residues from the cysteine to the phenylalanine. The sequence is cut down to CDR3 DNA, 42 bases in frame from base 1. Based on the germline V gene, the CDR1 and CDR2 sequences are MDHEN and SYDVKM. For repertoire sequencing, the TCR beta CDR3 regions were amplified from RNA transcripts. HTBI primers and the Qiagen OneStep RT-PCR kit were used in a first-round RT-PCR, which was followed by a second-round multiplex PCR, size selection and purification. The libraries underwent paired-end sequencing with 100 bp reads on an Illumina HiSeq2000. The paper's processing steps were these. SOAPnuke was used to process the reads, throwing out any read that had adapters, had uncalled bases, had a mean Phred below 15, or lacked an exact constant-primer or identifier match. High-quality paired reads were merged with COPE v1.2.5. Clonotypes were defined as unique nucleotide sequences and were aligned to IMGT TRB V, D and J references using MiTCR v1.1. Only V-J combinations with frequency above 0.0001 were analysed, covering 99.2% of repertoires. For each V-J combination, a TCR clonal expansion and chaos score was defined as F50 clonal expansion divided by the chaos observed in the TCRdist matrix. Welch's t-statistics and random forest were used to reduce features to about a dozen V-J combinations, which were fed into a naive Bayes classifier. Thyroid-blood repertoire similarity was quantified with the Morisita-Horn index. The raw public reads went through TCRdb reprocessing: fastp at Q25, MiXCR clone calling, in-frame beta chains kept. Entries that share a CDR3 protein sequence are merged under the most common genes and DNA. These V and J calls derive from TCRdb rather than the authors' analysis. The sample data list about 620,000 distinct CDR3 sequences, and over 20% of these were observed just once. The ten largest clones add up to approximately 7% of the sample.

Hyperthyroidism was considered stable if no progression to ophthalmopathy occurred within 18 months of follow-up. The hyperthyroidism patients were 18 to 65 years old and newly diagnosed, with a disease duration of less than 2 months. Patients were excluded if they had other autoimmune diseases, uncontrolled infections, pregnancy or lactation. Diagnosis was based on clinical symptoms, serum thyroxine, TRAb, thyroid ultrasound and orbital computed tomography. Ficoll-Paque density gradient centrifugation was used to isolate PBMCs from 10 ml of fresh peripheral blood. Trizol reagent was used to extract the total RNA, and its quality was then checked on an Agilent 2100 Bioanalyzer.

Sample: peripheral blood. This sequence originates from a woman under 30 with stable Graves' hyperthyroidism. Some clones in this sample may be carry-over from other donors' samples. Donor details come from another sample of the same person, matched by shared clones. Recombination linked TRBV28 to TRBJ2-7; no D gene call is confident. CDR3 sequence: CASSTRKSSYEQYF. The nucleotides are TGTGCCAGCAGTACCCGAAAAAGCTCCTACGAGCAGTACTTC. With the portions outside the CDR3 filled from the reference TRBV28 and TRBJ2-7 genes, the complete variable region becomes DVKVTQSSRYLVKRTGEKVFLECVQDMDHENMFWYRQDPGLGLRLIYFSYDVKMKEKGDIPEGYSVSREKKERFSLILESASTNQTSMYLCASSTRKSSYEQYFGPGTRLTVT.